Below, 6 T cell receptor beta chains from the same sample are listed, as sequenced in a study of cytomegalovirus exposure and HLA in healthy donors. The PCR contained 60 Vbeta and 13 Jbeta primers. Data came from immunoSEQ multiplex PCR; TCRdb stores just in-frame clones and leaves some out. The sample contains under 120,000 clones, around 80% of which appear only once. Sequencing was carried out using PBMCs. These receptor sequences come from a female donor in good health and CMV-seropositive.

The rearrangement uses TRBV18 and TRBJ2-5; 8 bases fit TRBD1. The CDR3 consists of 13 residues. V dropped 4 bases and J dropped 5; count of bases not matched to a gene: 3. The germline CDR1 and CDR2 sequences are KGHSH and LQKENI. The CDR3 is CASSRGQEETQYF. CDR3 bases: TGTGCCAGCTCACGGGGACAGGAGGAGACCCAGTACTTC.

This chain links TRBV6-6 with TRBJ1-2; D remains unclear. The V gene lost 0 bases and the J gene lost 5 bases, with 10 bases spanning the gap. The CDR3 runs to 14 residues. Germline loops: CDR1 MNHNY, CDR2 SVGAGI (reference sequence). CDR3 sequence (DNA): TGTGCCAGCAGTTACTCCGGCGGAGGGTATGGCTACACCTTC. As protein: CASSYSGGGYGYTF.

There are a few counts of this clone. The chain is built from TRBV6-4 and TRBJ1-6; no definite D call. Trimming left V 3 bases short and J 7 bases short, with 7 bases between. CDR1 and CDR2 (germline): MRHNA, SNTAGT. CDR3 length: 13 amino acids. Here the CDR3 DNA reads TGTGCCAGCAGTGAGAGCCCAAATTCACCCCTCCACTTT. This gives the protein CASSESPNSPLHF.

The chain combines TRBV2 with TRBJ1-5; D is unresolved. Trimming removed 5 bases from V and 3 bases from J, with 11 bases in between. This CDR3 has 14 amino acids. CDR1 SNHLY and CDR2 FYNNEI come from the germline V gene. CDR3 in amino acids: CASSQASSNQPQHF. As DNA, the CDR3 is TGTGCCAGCAGTCAGGCGTCATCCAATCAGCCCCAGCATTTT.

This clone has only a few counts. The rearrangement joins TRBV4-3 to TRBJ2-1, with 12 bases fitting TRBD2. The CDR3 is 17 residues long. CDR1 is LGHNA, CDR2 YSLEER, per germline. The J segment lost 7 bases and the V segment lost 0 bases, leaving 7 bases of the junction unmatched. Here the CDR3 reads CASSQEALAGGPNEQFF. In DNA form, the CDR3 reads TGCGCCAGCAGCCAAGAGGCGCTAGCGGGGGGGCCGAATGAGCAGTTCTTC.

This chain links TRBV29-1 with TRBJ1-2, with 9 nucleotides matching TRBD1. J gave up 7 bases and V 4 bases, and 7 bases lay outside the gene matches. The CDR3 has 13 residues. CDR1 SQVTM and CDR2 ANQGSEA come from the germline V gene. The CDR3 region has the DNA TGCAGCGTTGCCGGGGACAGGGTTAGTGGCTACACCTTC. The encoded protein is CSVAGDRVSGYTF.